A single sample is the source of the 8 T cell receptor beta chains below, sequenced in a study of T cell changes during pregnancy in multiple sclerosis. Method: immunoSEQ multiplex PCR; TCRdb's copy keeps in-frame clones and lacks some. The sample holds about 77,000 clones, around 93% seen once. The sequencing used peripheral blood, collected after pregnancy. The receptors originated from a female donor in good health, enrolled as a control in a pregnancy study.

This chain uses TRBV2 with TRBJ2-7; 9 bases are a match to TRBD1. With V trimmed by 6 bases and J by 6 bases, 12 bases remained unmatched. This CDR3 is built from 15 residues. The germline CDR1 and CDR2 sequences are SNHLY and FYNNEI. The CDR3 region is CASRLAPDRGVEQYF. CDR3 sequence (DNA): TGTGCCAGCAGATTAGCCCCGGACAGGGGAGTCGAGCAGTACTTC.

The genes are TRBV29-1 and TRBJ1-1; D gene uncertain. Trimming left V 2 bases short and J 4 bases short, with 5 bases between. Germline loops: CDR1 SQVTM, CDR2 ANQGSEA. This CDR3 spans 11 amino acids. The CDR3 coding sequence is TGCAGCGTTGAAACGGTCACTGAAGCTTTCTTT. Amino acids: CSVETVTEAFF.

V gene TRBV7-9 combines with J gene TRBJ1-4, with a tentative D call TRBD1 (5 bases). Trimming took 5 bases from V and 7 from J, leaving 11 bases between them. The CDR3 length is 13 residues. Germline V gives CDR1 SEHNR, CDR2 FQNEAQ (reference sequence). This chain's CDR3 is CASSDRNSEKLFF. The CDR3 region has the DNA TGTGCCAGCAGCGACAGAAACTCTGAAAAACTGTTTTTT. Supplemented by reference TRBV7-9 and TRBJ1-4, the full variable domain reads DTGVSQNPRHKITKRGQNVTFRCDPISEHNRLYWYRQTLGQGPEFLTYFQNEAQLEKSRLLSDRFSAERPKGSFSTLEIQRTEQGDSAMYLCASSDRNSEKLFFGSGTQLSVL.

The chain recombines TRBV9 with TRBJ2-3; D may be TRBD2 (5 bases). V dropped 4 bases and J dropped 2 bases, with 14 bases sitting between them. CDR1 is SGDLS and CDR2 is YYNGEE in the germline V gene. This CDR3 has 15 amino acids. The CDR3 coding sequence is TGTGCCAGCAGCCCTGGGAGCCGCGACACAGATACGCAGTATTTT. It is translated as CASSPGSRDTDTQYF. The full variable domain, completed using reference TRBV9 and TRBJ2-3, is DSGVTQTPKHLITATGQRVTLRCSPRSGDLSVYWYQQSLDQGLQFLIQYYNGEERAKGNILERFSAQQFPDLHSELNLSSLELGDSALYFCASSPGSRDTDTQYFGPGTRLTVL.

The rearrangement uses TRBV5-1 and TRBJ2-1; D is possibly TRBD2 (6 bases). This CDR3 has 15 residues. Germline CDR1 and CDR2: SGHRS and YFSETQ. V lost 3 bases to trimming and J lost 2 bases, with 12 bases between them. The CDR3 region is CASSSRDSTYNEQFF. CDR3 nucleotide sequence: TGCGCCAGCAGCTCCCGGGACTCTACCTACAATGAGCAGTTCTTC.

The DNA for the CDR3 is TGTGCCAGCAGTAAGGGGCCGATTCCTAGCACAGATACGCAGTATTTT. Its protein product is CASSKGPIPSTDTQYF. The rearrangement uses TRBV27 and TRBJ2-3; a weak D match, TRBD1 (5 bases). Germline loops: CDR1 MNHEY, CDR2 SMNVEV (reference sequence). The V gene lost 5 bases and the J gene lost 0 bases, with 15 bases spanning the gap. The CDR3 loop spans 16 amino acids.

The chain is built from TRBV2 and TRBJ1-1, with D possibly matching TRBD1 (6 bases). Trimming shortened V by 2 bases and J by 5 bases, and 12 bases separated the two germline ends. The CDR3 runs 14 residues. Germline V gene sequence: CDR1 SNHLY, CDR2 FYNNEI. CDR3 amino acids: CASSEQGRDTEAFF. The DNA for the CDR3 is TGTGCCAGCAGTGAACAGGGGAGGGATACTGAAGCTTTCTTT.

The rearrangement joins TRBV15 to TRBJ2-1, with 12 bases that match TRBD2. V lost 3 bases, J lost 7 bases, and 4 bases stayed unmatched. CDR1 is LNHNV and CDR2 is YYDKDF in the germline V gene (reference sequence). This CDR3 is 15 amino acids long. CDR3: CATSSGLAGPNEQFF. For the CDR3, the DNA is TGTGCCACCAGCAGCGGACTAGCGGGACCTAATGAGCAGTTCTTC.